These T cell receptor beta chains were read from a single sample in a study of early T cells in non-severe SARS-CoV-2 infection. From the 5' RACE reads, TCRdb called clonotypes with MiXCR, one entry per CDR3 protein. The sample lists 70,000 or so distinct CDR3 sequences, roughly an eighth occurring once. The sample taken for sequencing was whole blood. The receptors here all came from an adult who was a healthcare worker with PCR-confirmed SARS-CoV-2 infection or an uninfected control (not recorded which). The CDR3 runs from the conserved cysteine through the conserved F or W. The order of the fields is clone size, D gene, J gene, V gene, CDR3 protein, CDR3 DNA. D genes are given only for firm matches. Size tells how often a clone was seen (once, few, many) or the class of an expanded clone, and some rows leave it out.

size: .; D: .; J: TRBJ2-7; V: TRBV7-9; CDR3: CASSPHGGEQYF; DNA: TGTGCCAGCAGCCCTCACGGGGGCGAGCAGTACTTC
size: .; D: TRBD2; J: TRBJ2-3; V: TRBV13; CDR3: CASSSGGSSSTDTQYF; DNA: TGTGCCAGCAGCTCCGGGGGGTCATCTAGCACAGATACGCAGTATTTT
size: many; D: TRBD2; J: TRBJ2-3; V: TRBV5-4; CDR3: CASSRSGGVGDTQYF; DNA: TGTGCCAGCTCTAGGAGCGGGGGGGTAGGAGATACGCAGTATTTT
size: many; D: .; J: TRBJ1-6; V: TRBV3-1; CDR3: CASSQGPNNSPLHF; DNA: TGTGCCAGCAGCCAAGGTCCTAATAATTCACCCCTCCACTTT
size: many; D: .; J: TRBJ2-5; V: TRBV5-1; CDR3: CASSLGFGQQETQYF; DNA: TGCGCCAGCAGCTTGGGATTTGGACAGCAAGAGACCCAGTACTTC
size: many; D: .; J: TRBJ1-1; V: TRBV9; CDR3: CASSVSYGVNTEAFF; DNA: TGTGCCAGCAGCGTAAGTTACGGAGTTAACACTGAAGCTTTCTTT
size: many; D: TRBD1; J: TRBJ2-1; V: TRBV12-3/TRBV12-4; CDR3: CASSLRQGYNEQFF; DNA: TGTGCCAGCAGTCTCCGACAGGGATACAATGAGCAGTTCTTC
size: .; D: TRBD1; J: TRBJ2-7; V: TRBV7-2; CDR3: CASSQVGQGYEQYF; DNA: TGTGCCAGCAGCCAGGTCGGACAGGGCTACGAGCAGTACTTC
size: .; D: TRBD1; J: TRBJ1-1; V: TRBV29-1; CDR3: CSGLIFSGGRSTEAFF; DNA: TGCAGCGGATTAATTTTTTCAGGGGGCCGGAGCACTGAAGCTTTCTTT
size: .; D: .; J: TRBJ2-3; V: TRBV7-2; CDR3: CASSQPRQRRTDTQYF; DNA: TGTGCCAGCAGCCAGCCGCGCCAGAGACGCACAGATACGCAGTATTTT
size: many; D: .; J: TRBJ1-1; V: TRBV10-3; CDR3: CATSNGGHGNTEAFF; DNA: TGTGCCACCTCAAATGGGGGGCACGGGAACACTGAAGCTTTCTTT
size: .; D: TRBD2; J: TRBJ2-1; V: TRBV7-9; CDR3: CATSWGGVWNEQFF; DNA: TGTGCCACCTCGTGGGGGGGTGTGTGGAATGAGCAGTTCTTC